These 31 T cell receptor beta chains were all obtained from the same sample, sequenced in a study of vaccination effects on CD4 cells after COVID-19. Scientists isolated CD4+ T cells after a roughly ten-day culture period ended. Generated by immunoSEQ multiplex PCR, the TCRdb table keeps only in-frame clones and is missing some. The table has roughly 30,000 clones, around two thirds seen once; the top ten hold roughly 3.8%. For these TCRs, the target antigens are not known. This specimen was CD4+ T cells from PBMCs cultured without peptide, taken before COVID-19 vaccination. The receptors originated from a human donor who received a COVID-19 vaccine.

The chain couples TRBV6-5 to TRBJ2-2, with D hard to call. Germline values: CDR1 MNHEY, CDR2 SVGAGI. The V gene lost 6 bases and the J gene lost 2 bases, with 13 bases spanning the gap. The CDR3 runs to 15 residues. The CDR3 DNA sequence: TGTGCCAGCAGATTCGGGTACAGAAACACCGGGGAGCTGTTTTTT. It is translated as CASRFGYRNTGELFF.

The V gene is TRBV5-1, the J gene TRBJ2-1; D not certain. CDR1 is SGHRS and CDR2 is YFSETQ in the germline V gene. The germline V and J ends were trimmed by 4 bases and 0 bases, with 11 bases remaining between them. The CDR3 totals 15 residues. The CDR3 sequence is CASSPSGYSYNEQFF. CDR3 coding DNA: TGCGCCAGCAGCCCCTCCGGCTACTCCTACAATGAGCAGTTCTTC.

The J gene is TRBJ2-2, the V gene TRBV11-3; the D call may be TRBD1 or TRBD2 (5 bases each). Looked up from germline, CDR1 is SGHNT and CDR2 is YENEEA. This CDR3 region has 15 residues. With 5 bases removed from V and 5 bases from J, the gap between germline ends came to 15 bases. The CDR3 DNA sequence: TGTGCCAGCAGCACCGGGACCTCTAAAACCGGGGAGCTGTTTTTT. This codes for CASSTGTSKTGELFF.

The V call is TRBV6-5, the J call TRBJ1-2, with D possibly matching TRBD1 (5 bases). V was pared by 8 bases and J by 0 bases, with 16 bases between. CDR1 and CDR2 (germline): MNHEY, SVGAGI. The length of the CDR3 is 15 residues. The CDR3 DNA follows: TGTGCCAGCCGCTCGCAGGGAATAGCTAACTATGGCTACACCTTC. This translates into CASRSQGIANYGYTF.

The chain is built from TRBV10-1 and TRBJ2-1; 7 bases align to TRBD1. The CDR3 runs to 19 residues. V dropped 3 bases and J dropped 2; count of bases not matched to a gene: 16. Germline V gene lookup returns CDR1 WNHNN and CDR2 SYGVQD (reference sequence). CDR3 DNA sequence: TGCGCCAGCAGTGATCCGTCGACGAACGACAGGGTTACCTACAATGAGCAGTTCTTC. Its protein is CASSDPSTNDRVTYNEQFF.

In its sample, this clone was seen once. The rearrangement uses TRBV18 and TRBJ2-4; 10 bases agree with TRBD2. Germline trimming cut 1 base from V and 2 bases from J; bases unmatched to any gene: 8. The CDR3 loop spans 18 amino acids. Per germline, CDR1 KGHSH and CDR2 LQKENI. CDR3 residues: CASSPLSGGASTKNIQYF. CDR3 in DNA: TGTGCCAGCTCACCACTAAGCGGGGGGGCGTCAACCAAAAACATTCAGTACTTC.

This clone has just a few counts. This chain uses TRBV2 with TRBJ2-3; D not resolved. The CDR3 runs 13 residues. Between the trimmed V and J ends, which lost 7 bases and 2 bases, there was a span of 10 bases. Germline V lookup: CDR1 SNHLY, CDR2 FYNNEI. CDR3 sequence: CASNPFFTDTQYF. Written as DNA, the CDR3 is TGTGCCAGCAACCCTTTCTTCACAGATACGCAGTATTTT.

J is TRBJ1-2 and V is TRBV6-5; no definite D call. CDR1 is MNHEY and CDR2 is SVGAGI in the germline V gene. The CDR3 consists of 14 residues. V lost 6 bases and J 0 bases, leaving 11 bases between the germline ends. The CDR3 DNA reads TGTGCCAGCAGCCGAATCCCAGCTAACTATGGCTACACCTTC. Protein sequence: CASSRIPANYGYTF.

CDR3 bases: TGTGCCAGCAGTACCCGCACCGGCAAGCAGTTCTTC. Translated: CASSTRTGKQFF. The rearrangement links TRBV12-3 or TRBV12-4 to TRBJ2-1; D is undetermined. V lost 5 bases to trimming and J lost 11 bases, with 13 bases between them. The CDR3 runs 12 residues.

This clone was found a few times. This chain connects TRBV7-2 to TRBJ2-7, with D perhaps TRBD1 or TRBD2 (5 bases each). The CDR3 contains 12 residues. V was clipped by 7 bases and J by 2 bases, with 9 bases between them. CDR1 is SGHTA and CDR2 is FQGNSA in the germline V gene. The DNA for the CDR3 is TGTGCCAGCACCGGGACGGCCTACGAGCAGTACTTC. This codes for CASTGTAYEQYF.

This clone was seen only once. The chain recombines TRBV10-3 with TRBJ1-3; D remains unclear. The CDR3 covers 12 residues. Trimming stripped 11 bases from V and 0 bases from J, with 8 bases between. CDR1 and CDR2 (germline): ENHRY, SYGVKD. The CDR3 sequence: CAHRNSGNTIYF. The DNA for the CDR3 is TGTGCCCATCGCAACTCTGGAAACACCATATATTTT.

In its sample, this clone was seen a few times. V is TRBV5-1 and J is TRBJ1-2; the D gene is possibly TRBD1 (6 bases). Per the germline V gene, CDR1 is SGHRS and CDR2 is YFSETQ. The CDR3 is made up of 14 amino acids. V lost 0 bases and J lost 6, with 12 bases in between. DNA of the CDR3: TGCGCCAGCAGCTTGGTAGGGGGAGGAGATGGCTACACCTTC. Its translation: CASSLVGGGDGYTF.

The chain recombines TRBV19 with TRBJ1-2; 10 bases are shared with TRBD1. Germline-derived CDR1 and CDR2 are LNHDA and SQIVND (reference sequence). Trimming cost V 6 bases and J 0 bases; bases outside gene matches: 4. The CDR3 loop spans 15 amino acids. CDR3 loop: CASSKGQGANYGYTF. The CDR3 nucleotides read TGTGCCAGTAGCAAAGGACAGGGGGCTAACTATGGCTACACCTTC. The variable domain in full, with the rest retrieved from reference TRBV19 and TRBJ1-2, is DGGITQSPKYLFRKEGQNVTLSCEQNLNHDAMYWYRQDPGQGLRLIYYSQIVNDFQKGDIAEGYSVSREKKESFPLTVTSAQKNPTAFYLCASSKGQGANYGYTFGSGTRLTVV.

V gene TRBV27 combines with J gene TRBJ1-2; D unresolved. The ends were cut back, 2 bases at V and 4 bases at J, with 8 bases in the middle. CDR3 size: 13 residues. Germline V gives CDR1 MNHEY, CDR2 SMNVEV (reference sequence). In DNA form, the CDR3 reads TGTGCCAGCAGTTTAAGTGGAGTCTATGGCTACACCTTC. Encoded protein: CASSLSGVYGYTF.

V and J are TRBV6-5 and TRBJ1-2; weak D call: TRBD1 (6 bases). The CDR3 sequence is 15 residues long. Trimming took off 0 bases at V and 4 bases at J, with 12 bases between the two ends. Germline CDR1 reads MNHEY; CDR2 reads SVGAGI. The CDR3 loop reads CASSYSSGGAYGYTF. CDR3 nucleotide sequence: TGTGCCAGCAGTTACTCTTCCGGGGGCGCCTATGGCTACACCTTC.

This clone was picked up a small number of times. The rearrangement links TRBV11-3 to TRBJ1-5; maybe TRBD1 (6 bases). V was clipped by 0 bases and J by 1 base, with 13 bases between them. This CDR3 region has 17 residues. In germline, CDR1 is SGHNT, CDR2 YENEEA. The CDR3 sequence: CASSLENTGPSNQPQHF. In DNA form, the CDR3 reads TGTGCCAGCAGCTTAGAAAATACAGGGCCGAGCAATCAGCCCCAGCATTTT. Using reference TRBV11-3 and TRBJ1-5 for the parts outside the CDR3, the full variable domain is EAGVVQSPRYKIIEKKQPVAFWCNPISGHNTLYWYLQNLGQGPELLIRYENEEAVDDSQLPKDRFSAERLKGVDSTLKIQPAELGDSAVYLCASSLENTGPSNQPQHFGDGTRLSIL.

This chain connects TRBV6-4 to TRBJ1-1; D unclear. V lost 6 bases to trimming and J lost 2 bases, with 10 bases between them. The germline V gene encodes CDR1 MRHNA and CDR2 SNTAGT. The CDR3 has 13 amino acids. CDR3 nucleotide sequence: TGTGCCAGCAGACATACAAGTAACACTGAAGCTTTCTTT. Translating it yields CASRHTSNTEAFF.

This sequence joins TRBV10-3 and TRBJ1-4; 7 positions match TRBD1. V lost 0 bases to trimming and J lost 4 bases; unmatched junction nucleotides: 2. Germline V CDR1 and CDR2: ENHRY, SYGVKD. The length of the CDR3 is 15 residues. As DNA, the CDR3 is TGTGCCATCAGTGAGTCCACAGGGGATAATGAAAAACTGTTTTTT. Translation: CAISESTGDNEKLFF.

This chain uses TRBV19 with TRBJ2-7; D is unresolved. CDR1 and CDR2 from the germline V gene are LNHDA and SQIVND (reference sequence). The CDR3 is 15 amino acids. V was clipped by 9 bases and J by 3 bases, with 21 bases between them. The CDR3 region has the DNA TGTGCCAGCAAATCCACGTTCGGCACCTTCTACGAGCAGTACTTC. It yields the protein CASKSTFGTFYEQYF.

The V gene is TRBV10-3, the J gene TRBJ2-7; 7 positions match TRBD1. With 0 bases clipped from V and 6 bases from J, the junction kept 5 bases outside the gene matches. This CDR3 has 14 amino acids. Per germline, CDR1 ENHRY and CDR2 SYGVKD. The chain's CDR3 is CAISESTGSAEQYF. CDR3 nucleotide sequence: TGTGCCATCAGTGAGTCGACAGGGTCAGCCGAGCAGTACTTC.

This clone came up a few times. The chain carries TRBV7-9 and TRBJ2-3; 16 bases map to TRBD2. V shed 6 bases, J shed 0 bases, and the junction held 3 bases outside the gene matches. This CDR3 comprises 17 residues. Germline values: CDR1 SEHNR, CDR2 FQNEAQ (reference sequence). CDR3 loop: CASRGLAGGGSTDTQYF. CDR3 DNA: TGTGCCAGCAGGGGACTAGCGGGAGGGGGGAGCACAGATACGCAGTATTTT.

V and J are TRBV11-2 and TRBJ1-2, with 7 bases identical to TRBD1. The CDR3 is made up of 15 amino acids. Germline CDR1 reads SGHAT; CDR2 reads FQNNGV. V was clipped by 5 bases and J by 4 bases; unmatched bases: 10. The CDR3 nucleotides are TGTGCCAGCAGCACCTCGACAGGGTACAGCTATGGCTACACCTTC. The encoded protein is CASSTSTGYSYGYTF.

The rearrangement uses TRBV5-8 and TRBJ2-7, with D hard to call. This CDR3 region has 13 residues. V shed 5 bases and J shed 5 bases, with 14 bases lying between them. The germline gives CDR1 SGHTS, CDR2 YDEGEE. The chain's CDR3 is CASRYLQSHEQYF. CDR3 bases: TGTGCCAGCAGGTACTTACAGAGTCACGAGCAGTACTTC.

The chain couples TRBV12-1 to TRBJ2-3; the D call in the table, TRBD2, was not verified against the DNA. TRBV12-1 is shown as a pseudogene. The CDR3 totals 17 residues. The CDR3 sequence: CASSFSPAGGPADTQYF. CDR3 DNA sequence: TGTGCCAGCAGCTTCAGCCCGGCGGGGGGGCCGGCAGATACGCAGTATTTT.

The chain links TRBV19 to TRBJ1-3; D is uncertain. The CDR3 length is 17 residues. V lost 7 bases, J lost 0 bases, and 19 bases lay in between. CDR1 is LNHDA and CDR2 is SQIVND in the germline V gene (reference sequence). CDR3: CASIPSWRVSSGNTIYF. The CDR3 region has the DNA TGTGCCAGTATCCCCTCCTGGCGGGTCTCCTCTGGAAACACCATATATTTT.

This clone was observed a handful of times. The genes are TRBV5-1 and TRBJ2-7; possible D gene TRBD1, 6 bases. The germline V gene has CDR1 SGHRS and CDR2 YFSETQ. The CDR3 loop spans 13 amino acids. V dropped 4 bases and J dropped 3 bases, with 11 bases sitting between them. CDR3 DNA: TGCGCCAGCAGCCCCACGGACAGCTACGAGCAGTACTTC. Translating gives CASSPTDSYEQYF.

This chain uses TRBV12-3 or TRBV12-4 with TRBJ1-2; D gene unclear. Trimming removed 5 bases at V and 5 bases at J, with 6 bases between. The CDR3 spans 11 residues. CDR3 amino acids: CASSDLYGYTF. The CDR3 coding sequence is TGTGCCAGCAGTGACCTATATGGCTACACCTTC.

The chain combines TRBV2 with TRBJ1-2; D possibly corresponds to TRBD1 (6 bases). V dropped 4 bases and J dropped 4 bases, with 10 bases sitting between them. Germline V gene lookup returns CDR1 SNHLY and CDR2 FYNNEI. This CDR3 is 13 amino acids long. Here the CDR3 DNA reads TGTGCCAGCAGTGCCGGGACACCCTATGGCTACACCTTC. Translation gives CASSAGTPYGYTF.

V gene TRBV3-1 (or the pseudogene TRBV3-2) combines with J gene TRBJ2-1; possible D gene TRBD2, 6 bases. Germline CDR1 and CDR2: LGHDT and YNNKEL (reference sequence). V lost 3 bases to trimming and J lost 1 base, with 13 bases between them. There are 16 residues in the CDR3. CDR3 sequence: CASSQEEGRSYNEQFF. CDR3 nucleotides: TGTGCCAGCAGCCAGGAGGAGGGTCGGTCCTACAATGAGCAGTTCTTC.

This clone was seen a handful of times. The chain combines TRBV2 with TRBJ2-7, with 9 bases lining up with TRBD1. This CDR3 has 18 residues. Germline trimming cut 4 bases from V and 2 bases from J; bases unmatched to any gene: 15. In germline, CDR1 is SNHLY, CDR2 FYNNEI. CDR3 bases: TGTGCCAGCAGTGTTCCCGCTTTCGGACAGGGGCTTACCTACGAGCAGTACTTC. This translates into CASSVPAFGQGLTYEQYF.

The chain employs TRBV6-5 and TRBJ2-5; possible D gene TRBD2, 6 bases. This CDR3 region has 14 residues. Trimming took 11 bases from V and 1 from J, leaving 17 bases between them. Per germline, CDR1 MNHEY and CDR2 SVGAGI. CDR3 nucleotide sequence: TGTGCCGGACACGGGAGAGGATTCCAAGAGACCCAGTACTTC. Protein product: CAGHGRGFQETQYF.